These 8 T cell receptor beta chains were all obtained from the same sample, sequenced in a study of blood T cell repertoires in COVID-19. The repertoire was sequenced with immunoSEQ multiplex PCR; TCRdb's copy has only in-frame clones and lacks some. Of about 230,000 clones listed, over 70% are singletons. Sequencing was done on a sample of peripheral blood. Receptor source: a man in his forties with acute or convalescent COVID-19.

This clone was recorded a few times. The V and J genes are TRBV6-5 and TRBJ1-2; maybe TRBD1 (5 bases). Trimming took 7 bases from V and 0 from J, leaving 12 bases between them. The CDR3 is 14 amino acids. CDR1 and CDR2 from the germline V gene are MNHEY and SVGAGI. CDR3 sequence: CASISGGANYGYTF. In DNA, the CDR3 is TGTGCCAGCATATCCGGGGGAGCTAACTATGGCTACACCTTC.

The chain joins TRBV12-3 or TRBV12-4 to TRBJ2-3, with D hard to call. The CDR3 contains 12 residues. Trimming left V 7 bases short and J 6 bases short, with 11 bases between. The CDR3 coding sequence is TGTGCCAGCACCTCGTCCCGGGATACGCAGTATTTT. Its translation: CASTSSRDTQYF.

The J gene is TRBJ1-1, the V gene TRBV7-2, with D hard to call. The CDR3 is made up of 15 amino acids. Deletions cut 0 bases from V and 1 base from J, with 9 bases between. Germline V gene data show CDR1 as SGHTA and CDR2 as FQGNSA. The chain's CDR3 is CASSLAPGRNTEAFF. CDR3 DNA sequence: TGTGCCAGCAGCTTAGCCCCGGGGAGGAACACTGAAGCTTTCTTT.

The chain has TRBV6-5 and TRBJ1-1; D is perhaps TRBD1 (6 bases). This CDR3 contains 15 residues. The germline V gene has CDR1 MNHEY and CDR2 SVGAGI. V dropped 7 bases and J dropped 5 bases, with 20 bases sitting between them. The CDR3 DNA is TGTGCCAGCATATTACAGGGTATAGGACGGACTGAAGCTTTCTTT. It codes for CASILQGIGRTEAFF.

V gene TRBV6-5 combines with J gene TRBJ2-2; tentative D call: TRBD1 (7 bases). This CDR3 is built from 14 residues. Trimming stripped 4 bases from V and 5 bases from J, with 11 bases between. Germline CDR1 reads MNHEY; CDR2 reads SVGAGI. CDR3 residues: CASSSTGRTGELFF. The CDR3 DNA reads as TGTGCCAGCAGTTCGACAGGGAGGACCGGGGAGCTGTTTTTT.

J is TRBJ1-5 and V is TRBV6-5, with D possibly being TRBD1 (6 bases). The CDR3 length is 16 residues. Germline CDR1 MNHEY, CDR2 SVGAGI. V dropped 2 bases and J dropped 3 bases, with 14 bases sitting between them. CDR3 sequence (DNA): TGTGCCAGCAGTTACGGTCGACAGGACATCAATCAGCCCCAGCATTTT. This codes for CASSYGRQDINQPQHF.

The chain uses TRBV12-3 or TRBV12-4 and TRBJ1-5; no firm D call. This CDR3 contains 12 residues. Trimming took off 5 bases at V and 1 base at J, with 3 bases between the two ends. The CDR3 is CASSRSNQPQHF. CDR3 in DNA: TGTGCCAGCAGTCGGAGCAATCAGCCCCAGCATTTT.

The chain's CDR3 is CASSLLGSRGDTQYF. The CDR3 nucleotides read TGTGCCAGCAGCTTACTGGGATCTAGGGGGGATACGCAGTATTTT. This rearrangement joins TRBV7-3 to TRBJ2-3, with D possibly TRBD1 on 6 matching bases. This CDR3 is 15 amino acids long. Germline V gene data show CDR1 as SGHTA and CDR2 as FQGTGA. V gave up 2 bases and J gave up 6 bases, with 15 bases separating them.